The T cell receptor (beta chain) under discussion was sequenced for a study of cytotoxic CD8 clonotypes in ibrutinib-treated CLL. Overall study context: Response sampling came at median around twelve months of treatment, ranging roughly 6 to 36 months. Study-level results: Public clonotypes showed up rarely, and on treatment they shrank or held steady. Different sampling times were used for sustained-remission and progressing patients.

This CDR3 has 13 residues. V shed 3 bases and J shed 0 bases, with 6 bases lying between them. Per the germline V gene, CDR1 is MNHEY and CDR2 is SVGAGI. Depths of 1 in 200,000 to 1 in 1 million T cells were the sequencing target. Produced via immunoSEQ multiplex PCR; TCRdb's table is partial and in-frame only. The profile shows 250,000 to 350,000 clones, around 69% of them singletons. The table lists this clone with a count of one. As yet, its antigen is unknown. Other DNA sequences in the sample encode the same CDR3. The material sequenced was PBMCs, taken at disease progression, from a patient treated with ibrutinib. This clonotype originated in a human donor with chronic lymphocytic leukemia. The chain employs TRBV6-5 and TRBJ2-7; a possible D gene is TRBD2 (5 bases). The CDR3 sequence is CASSYRDSYEQYF. CDR3 in DNA: TGTGCCAGCAGTTATCGGGACTCCTACGAGCAGTACTTC.